This entry concerns a single T cell receptor (beta chain). Its antigen is currently not known. The input lacks base qualities; no much larger clone sits a single base away. This specimen comes from a study of T-cell memory formation after mild COVID-19 (dated by TCRdb to the early 2020s). As for the study more broadly: Most TCR sequence clusters were specific to one of the two donors. In two donors, T-cell clones that expanded and contracted after mild COVID-19 were followed by sequencing TCRalpha and TCRbeta repertoires longitudinally. The cohort comprised two young, previously healthy adult volunteers, one female and one male.

According to the germline V gene, CDR1 reads SGHTA and CDR2 reads FQGNSA. The CDR3 measures 13 amino acids from cysteine to phenylalanine. The sequence is cut down to CDR3 DNA, 39 bases in frame from base 1. V is clipped by 4 bases and J by 5 bases, and the sequence between their germline boundaries is 11 bases long. The full study reports these points: The study covered only a couple of mild cases, and larger cohorts including severe cases with pre-infection samples were considered necessary. SARS-CoV-2 specificity was not confirmed for the second-wave clones peaking on day 37. Some responding clones were detected in pre-infection memory, which suggested that pre-existing cross-reactive memory T cells had joined the SARS-CoV-2 response. Contracting CD4+ clones turned up mainly in the CM and EM memory subsets, whereas EMRA was where CD8+ clones were enriched. From day 15 to 85, contracting clones showed balanced CD4/CD8 phenotypes, whereas a second wave of clones that expanded from day 15 to 37 leaned towards CD4+.

Ficoll-Paque density gradient centrifugation was used to isolate PBMCs. The listed sequencing device is Illumina NovaSeq 6000. TCRalpha and TCRbeta cDNA libraries were built by 5'RACE with constant-segment primers, adding sample barcodes and unique molecular identifiers. Trizol reagent was used to extract RNA from every sample. Library amplification was performed in two PCR steps, and a second sample barcode and Illumina TruSeq adapters were introduced in the second step. Libraries were sequenced on an Illumina NovaSeq with 2 x 150 bp paired-end reads. The authors' pipeline ran thus. Demultiplexing of reads and collapsing into UMI-guided consensus sequences were performed with migec v1.2.7. Using mixcr v2.1.11, the UMI consensuses were aligned to TRA and TRB V and J templates and assembled into clonotypes. A clonotype was counted as expanded or contracted only when both edgeR and NoisET called the clonotype significant, with the noise models trained on biological replicates. For edgeR calls, the cutoffs were a false discovery rate-adjusted p below 0.01 and a log2 fold-change threshold of 1. As an exploratory analysis of dynamics, max-normalized trajectories of the 1000 most abundant clonotypes were examined by PCA with hierarchical clustering. Separately sequenced CD4+ and CD8+ repertoires were used to assign the CD4 or CD8 phenotype of responding clones. TCRdb reprocessed the public reads (quality trimming at Q25 with fastp, clone calling with MiXCR) and kept in-frame beta chains. When rows share a CDR3 protein, they turn into one entry using the most common DNA and genes. The V and J calls were not made by the authors but by TCRdb's processing. Here the sample has a few hundred thousand distinct CDR3 sequences; 8% to 10% occur a single time. The ten largest clones add up to about 22% of the sample.

The chain is made from TRBV7-2 and TRBJ2-5; the best D guess is TRBD2, with 5 bases matching. The sequenced sample was PBMCs or a T cell subset sorted from them (not recorded which). The sequence was obtained from a man aged 18 to 29 who had mild COVID-19 (a few samples of this study predate the infection). The sample titles of this study are shuffled in the database, so cell type and time point are left out; the donor was told from shared clones. In nucleotides, the sequence is TGTGCCAGCAGCTCATATGGACTTGAGACCCAGTACTTC. Translated, this is CASSSYGLETQYF.